Described below is a single T cell receptor (beta chain) sequence and its context. The antigen it binds to is not known. Within one base of it there is no much larger clone, and no base qualities were kept. Donors were immunologically healthy infants undergoing open corrective cardiac surgery for congenital heart defects in Finland. For four of the eight donors, a small 0.5-1 mL aliquot of peripheral blood was collected during surgery. Instead of starting from a fixed cell number, genomic DNA extraction from blood samples used all available leukocytes. ACK lysis buffer was used to remove erythrocytes from the blood, and the remaining leukocytes were kept as pellets at -70 degrees C. Genomic DNA was extracted from frozen cell pellets with a QIAsymphony instrument. The data are from a study of human thymus T cells (dated by TCRdb to the early 2020s). Describing the broader study: TCR alpha and beta repertoires from seven to nine infant thymus samples and a few related peripheral blood samples were characterized in the study. Donor ages ranging from about 7 to 244 days were recorded, and a handful of male and a couple of female infants were included in the cohort. The paper's findings and limits, for the study overall: Both the thymic and the peripheral blood repertoires appeared to show biased V and J gene segment usage. On average, approximately 800,000 unique TCRB clonotypes were obtained from thymus samples, compared with about 84,000 from blood samples.

Trimming takes 0 bases from V and 3 bases from J, and the germline ends sit 21 bases apart. Its CDR3 holds 19 amino acids, cysteine through phenylalanine. The CDR3 DNA has 57 bases and is translated from base 1. From the germline V gene (reference sequence), CDR1 is LNHNV and CDR2 is YYDKDF. TCRB and TCRAD loci were amplified from a standardized quantity of quality-controlled genomic DNA using the immunoSEQ multiplex PCR assay. The amplicons spanned the V(D)J region and were long enough to cover the CDR3 and allow V and J genes to be identified. Amplicon sequencing was performed on an Illumina platform through the commercial immunoSEQ service. From the authors' description of their analysis: Corrections for primer bias and sequencing errors followed previously described methods, while TCRAD and TCRB definitions were based on the IMGT database. immunoSEQ Analyzer 3.0 and VDJTools were used for repertoire analysis, which covered basic statistics, V/J segment usage, diversity estimates, rarefaction and pairwise overlap. Diversity was estimated with Chao1, ChaoE, Efron-Thisted, Shannon and inverse Simpson indices, and also on datasets down-sampled to the smallest sample. Repertoire overlap was assessed by strict matching of CDR3 nucleotide sequence, V gene and J gene, and clustering was done by Jaccard-based multidimensional scaling. TCRdb retrieved this table from immuneACCESS and kept in-frame rearrangements only. Not all clones are present; in checked studies, unresolved V genes account for under half, and no reason is known for the remainder. V, J and clone size reflect that table, while D and trimming were determined from the DNA. For this sample there are more than 50,000 clones; approximately 93% appear just once. Roughly 5.7% of the sample rests with the top ten.

The V and J segments used are TRBV15 and TRBJ2-1; possibly the D gene is TRBD2, per 7 matching bases. The sequence derives from a boy under two years old with a congenital heart defect but otherwise immunologically healthy. What was sequenced was blood. The CDR3 protein sequence reads: CATSRDPFGGRGRYNEQFF. The nucleotide sequence is given as TGTGCCACCAGCAGAGATCCCTTCGGAGGGCGGGGGCGCTACAATGAGCAGTTCTTC.